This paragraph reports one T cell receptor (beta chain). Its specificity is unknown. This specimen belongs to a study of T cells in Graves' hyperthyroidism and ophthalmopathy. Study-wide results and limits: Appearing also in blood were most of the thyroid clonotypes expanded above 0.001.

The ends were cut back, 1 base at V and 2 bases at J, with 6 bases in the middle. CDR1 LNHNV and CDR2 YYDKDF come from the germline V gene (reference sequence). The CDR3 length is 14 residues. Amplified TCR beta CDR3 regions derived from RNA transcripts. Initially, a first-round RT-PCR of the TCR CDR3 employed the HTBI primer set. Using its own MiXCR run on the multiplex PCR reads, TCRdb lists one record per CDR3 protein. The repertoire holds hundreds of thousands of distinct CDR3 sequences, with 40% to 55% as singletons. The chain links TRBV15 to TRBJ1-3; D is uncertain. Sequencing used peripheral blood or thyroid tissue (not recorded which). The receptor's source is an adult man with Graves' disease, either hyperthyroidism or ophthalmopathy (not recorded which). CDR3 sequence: CATSRAGAGNTIYF. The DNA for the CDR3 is TGTGCCACCAGCAGAGCGGGAGCTGGAAACACCATATATTTT.